This TCR beta chain is drawn from a study of T cell responses to AZD1222 COVID-19 vaccine. Study-wide results and caveats: The donor group comprised mostly white British people and more females; the analysis possibly underestimated clonal diversity.

The germline V and J ends were trimmed by 3 bases and 0 bases, with 11 bases remaining between them. The CDR3 has 15 amino acids. The germline gives CDR1 SNHLY, CDR2 FYNNEI. Note on this clone: The target antigen is unknown.

Using immunoSEQ multiplex PCR, the repertoire was profiled, and TCRdb retains in-frame clones only, with some absent. The table shows roughly 80,000 clones, with roughly nine tenths occurring only once. The sequenced sample was peripheral blood, obtained on day 0 of AZD1222 vaccination. The chain couples TRBV2 to TRBJ1-1, with D unclear. The source of this sequence is an adult in good health. The chain's CDR3 is CASSETRAVNTEAFF. For the CDR3, the DNA is TGTGCCAGCAGTGAGACTAGGGCGGTGAACACTGAAGCTTTCTTT.